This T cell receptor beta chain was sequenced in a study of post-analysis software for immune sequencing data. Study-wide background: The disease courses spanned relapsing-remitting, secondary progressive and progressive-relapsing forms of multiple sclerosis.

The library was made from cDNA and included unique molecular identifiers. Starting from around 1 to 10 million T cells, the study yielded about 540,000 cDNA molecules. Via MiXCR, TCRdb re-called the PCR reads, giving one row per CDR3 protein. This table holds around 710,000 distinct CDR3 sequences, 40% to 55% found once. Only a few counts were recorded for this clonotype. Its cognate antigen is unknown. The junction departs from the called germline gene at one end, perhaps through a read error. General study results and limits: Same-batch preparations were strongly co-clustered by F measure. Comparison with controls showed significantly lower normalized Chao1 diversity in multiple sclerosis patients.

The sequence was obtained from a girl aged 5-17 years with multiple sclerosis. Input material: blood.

The CDR3 loop reads CASSDRGNEQFF. The CDR3 DNA sequence: TGTGCCAGCAGTGACAGGGGCAATGAGCAGTTCTTC. The chain couples TRBV10-3 to TRBJ2-1; 8 nucleotides match TRBD1. The germline V gene has CDR1 ENHRY and CDR2 SYGVKD. CDR3 size: 12 residues.